A selection of T cell receptor beta chains follows, all from one sample in a study of response to subunit inactivated influenza vaccine. TCRdb re-called the RT-PCR reads through MiXCR, storing one row per CDR3 protein. The table includes 650,000 to 850,000 distinct CDR3 sequences, approximately 13% detected once. This material consisted of PBMCs from blood, taken 14 days before vaccination. These TCRs come from a man aged 45-65 years who received an inactivated influenza vaccine. Each CDR3 is given without its conserved first and last residue. Rows may omit the clone size; those that give it use once, few, many or a size class.

abundance	v_gene	CDR3aa
NA	TRBV4-2	ASSQGTNYGYT
NA	TRBV6-2/TRBV6-3	ASSYYGIYEQF
many	TRBV5-6	ASSLPGQWTSVDEQY
few	TRBV5-6	ASSRQGGGEQF
NA	TRBV9	AISRGLEQY
few	TRBV11-2	ASSPSTQLAGGRDTQY
few	TRBV11-2	ASSLDSGGGYT
few	TRBV20-1	SANFPTGGDKETQY
NA	TRBV7-2	ASSLGPTGRADTQY
few	TRBV6-2/TRBV6-3	ASSYFEGEQY
NA	TRBV4-1	ASSQPRLRSSEGAIDTQY
NA	TRBV6-1	ASSPASGGYNEQF
NA	TRBV5-1	ASSTGSQETQY
NA	TRBV29-1	SFWTGGEQF
many	TRBV5-1	ASSLAWLGDIQY
NA	TRBV6-5	ASSYSYTGGGGNTIY